This TCR beta chain came from a study of glioma-infiltrating T cells after dendritic cell vaccination. Whole-study findings and limits: Longer survival after dendritic cell vaccination followed higher pretreatment TIL content.

Produced via immunoSEQ multiplex PCR; TCRdb's table is partial and in-frame only. The sample has about 58,000 clones, approximately 87% seen once; the top ten hold about 9%. Specified time point: after dendritic cell vaccination, including at tumor progression/relapse. Trimming left V 6 bases short and J 5 bases short, with 19 bases between. CDR1 is ENHRY and CDR2 is SYGVKD in the germline V gene. This CDR3 contains 15 residues. This clone came up a few times. Its specificity is unknown. The chain is built from TRBV10-3 and TRBJ1-2; D ambiguous. The input for sequencing was blood, taken after dendritic cell vaccination. The origin of this receptor is a human donor with glioblastoma. The CDR3 nucleotides read TGTGCCATCAGACTAGTCGATGACCTGCGGTATGGCTACACCTTC. This sequence encodes CAIRLVDDLRYGYTF.